The rows below give T cell receptor beta chains drawn from one sample of a study of blood T cells in healthy people across ages. TCRdb redid the calling of the 5' RACE reads with MiXCR, one entry per CDR3 protein. Of 1.5 million to 2 million distinct CDR3 sequences listed, about 32% were seen once; the top ten hold around 11%. Sequences were obtained from blood. These receptors were collected from a woman in her twenties or thirties in good health. CDR3s include the opening cysteine and the closing phenylalanine or tryptophan. A D gene is named only where the DNA matches it firmly.

J gene | D gene | V gene | CDR3 protein
TRBJ2-1 | TRBD2 | TRBV6-1 | CASSEYAGGPGGYNEQFF
TRBJ2-1 | TRBD1 | TRBV5-1 | CASSPGQGDYNEQFF
NA | NA | TRBV18 | CASSPRGRGDEQYF
TRBJ2-3 | TRBD2 | TRBV7-9 | CASSLKLAGSTDTQYF
TRBJ1-2 | TRBD1 | TRBV6-2/TRBV6-3 | CASSPSRTGKVYGYTF
TRBJ2-1 | NA | TRBV7-9 | CASSLDGGKQFF
TRBJ2-1 | TRBD2 | TRBV7-2 | CASILAGGSSYNEQFF
TRBJ2-5 | TRBD2 | TRBV7-8 | CASSQSPAGVQETQYF
TRBJ1-2 | NA | TRBV10-3 | CAISQAWEGYTF
NA | NA | TRBV6-1 | CASTNGVGGGQPQYF
TRBJ2-5 | TRBD2 | TRBV10-3 | CAIGTSGGRGNEQYF
TRBJ2-7 | TRBD1 | TRBV29-1 | CSAGTATYEQYF
TRBJ1-5 | NA | TRBV12-3/TRBV12-4 | CASSSDSNYQPQHF
TRBJ2-1 | TRBD2 | TRBV20-1 | CSAKSPGTNNEQFF
TRBJ1-1 | NA | TRBV6-5 | CASRALGRAPEAFF
TRBJ2-7 | TRBD1 | TRBV12-3/TRBV12-4 | CASSTRQGKGNEQYF
TRBJ1-2 | NA | TRBV12-3/TRBV12-4 | CASSLGDNHGYTF
TRBJ2-3 | TRBD2 | TRBV7-3 | CASSRFSGGRTGTQYF
TRBJ2-7 | NA | TRBV25-1 | CASNSKGREQYF
TRBJ2-7 | NA | TRBV7-6 | CASSSQSQVTGSYEQYF
TRBJ2-7 | TRBD1 | TRBV6-2/TRBV6-3 | CASSYSQDRAPYEQYF
TRBJ1-4 | TRBD1 | TRBV7-2 | CASSLVAGGDEKLFF
TRBJ2-6 | TRBD1 | TRBV6-1 | CASMAGGFGANVLTF
TRBJ1-4 | NA | TRBV20-1 | CRAAAPRDEKLFF
TRBJ1-2 | NA | TRBV4-1 | CASSQEEGTNYGYTF
TRBJ2-2 | NA | TRBV7-9 | CASSFMRSINTGELFF
TRBJ2-5 | TRBD2 | TRBV7-2 | CASSSRVAGVGETQYF
TRBJ2-1 | TRBD2 | TRBV20-1 | CSARDSRLAGSNEQFF
TRBJ1-1 | NA | TRBV4-2 | CASSQNRATEAFF
TRBJ2-5 | NA | TRBV28 | CASSFRGGRKTQYF
NA | NA | TRBV28 | CASSWGQNIIYEQYF
TRBJ2-7 | NA | TRBV27 | CASSLMGGPYEQYF
TRBJ2-3 | TRBD2 | TRBV10-3 | CAISEKSGGSTDTQYF
TRBJ2-2 | NA | TRBV28 | CASSGGQGRTGELFF
TRBJ2-7 | NA | TRBV27 | CASSQGTNYEQYF
TRBJ2-7 | TRBD1 | TRBV24-1 | CATSDHRTGSYEQYF
TRBJ1-5 | NA | TRBV9 | CANSVGRADQPQHF
TRBJ2-1 | NA | TRBV20-1 | CSARDPTLSYNEQFF
TRBJ1-2 | NA | TRBV15 | CATSNDRTYGYTF
TRBJ2-1 | NA | TRBV27 | CASSPVSYNEQFF
TRBJ2-7 | TRBD2 | TRBV6-2/TRBV6-3 | CASRRGLAGGQEAQYF
TRBJ2-3 | NA | TRBV21-1 | CASSYTQGAKITDTQYF
TRBJ2-1 | TRBD1 | TRBV29-1 | CSVEFTGTGSNEQFF
TRBJ2-1 | NA | TRBV7-6 | CASSLAPLTSSNEQFF
TRBJ2-5 | NA | TRBV9 | CASSVGLGSPQGNERYF
TRBJ1-2 | NA | TRBV10-3 | CAISDREEDGYTF
TRBJ2-1 | NA | TRBV4-1 | CASRDIGRDPYNEQFF
TRBJ2-1 | NA | TRBV4-1 | CASSQTSGWDEQFF
TRBJ2-1 | NA | TRBV20-1 | CSARDAGAPYNEQFF
TRBJ2-1 | NA | TRBV3-1 | CASSQSGPRDNEQFF
TRBJ2-1 | TRBD2 | TRBV25-1 | CASPASGGAGWNEQFF